The sample holds many counts of the clone carrying this TCR beta chain. Its antigen is currently unknown. The authors ran a second PCR of 7 to 11 cycles using a sample-barcoded 5' primer and a J-beta primer mix. Every cDNA molecule carried a tag from a template-switch adaptor bearing 12 random nucleotides. Each CDR3 protein is one row after TCRdb ran MiXCR on the 5' RACE reads. The sample shows about 580,000 distinct CDR3 sequences, around 48% of them seen only once. The CDR3 runs to 15 residues. CDR1 and CDR2 from the germline V gene are MNHNY and SVGAGI (reference sequence). J was trimmed by 2 bases and V by 2 bases; bases with no gene match: 2. This sample was included in a study of blood T cells in healthy people across ages. General study points: Reliance upon unsorted PBMCs precluded definitive naive versus antigen-experienced comparison.

Per-sample yields of isolated PBMCs were at least 6 million. Extractions gave at least 5.5 micrograms of total RNA per sample. The rearrangement links TRBV6-6 to TRBJ2-2; 7 positions agree with TRBD2. Source material: blood. This TCR derives from a man aged 80 or over in good health. CDR3 bases: TGTGCCAGCAGTTACGGCGGGGGAAACACCGGGGAGCTGTTTTTT. Translated: CASSYGGGNTGELFF.